This TCR beta chain was recovered during a study of blood T cell repertoires in COVID-19. About the research overall: Spain, Italy and the United States supplied samples that represented acute and convalescent COVID-19. Nucleic acid was either cDNA or gDNA, and it came from T cells, B-cell-depleted T cells, or PBMCs.

Per the authors' pipeline: Scientists estimated how many nucleated cells there were by amplifying reference gene primers. Profiling relied on immunoSEQ multiplex PCR, and the TCRdb table lists in-frame clones only, not all of them. That table furnishes V, J and clone size, whereas the DNA furnished D and trimming. Counted here are some 260,000 clones, 88% occurring once; the ten biggest clones make up 10% to 13%. The CDR3 is 16 residues long. V was shortened by 3 bases and J by 6 bases, with 17 bases between the two germline ends. The germline CDR1 and CDR2 sequences are ENHRY and SYGVKD. In Seattle, patients joined the study during active infection and were tracked longitudinally.

Source material: peripheral blood. The genes are TRBV10-3 and TRBJ1-4; possible D gene TRBD1, 5 bases. The receptor's source is a woman in her 70s with COVID-19, enrolled during active disease. The CDR3: CAISEMVAGRHEKLFF. CDR3 DNA sequence: TGTGCCATCAGTGAAATGGTTGCAGGGCGGCATGAAAAACTGTTTTTT.